This T cell receptor (beta chain) was recovered during a study of T cells in Graves' hyperthyroidism and ophthalmopathy. Study outcomes and limitations: Ophthalmopathy was identified by the model a median around 6.3 months ahead of onset. Blood also held most thyroid clonotypes expanded beyond 0.001.

TCR beta CDR3 sequences were amplified from RNA transcripts. The TCR CDR3 first-round RT-PCR relied on the HTBI primer set. TCRdb independently ran MiXCR on the multiplex PCR reads; one entry per CDR3 protein. The data hold around 600,000 distinct CDR3 sequences, with more than 12% observed a single time. Isolation of PBMCs was performed on 9.5 to 10 ml fresh peripheral blood. This clonotype has a count of ten or more. Antigen specificity is unknown. Sequenced: blood. The sequence came from a woman aged 50 to 60 with Graves' ophthalmopathy.

In DNA, the CDR3 is TGCAGTGCTAGAACCGGGGACAGGGAGTCCTACGAGCAGTACTTC. This gives the protein CSARTGDRESYEQYF. V usage is TRBV20-1 and J usage is TRBJ2-7; 9 bases align to TRBD1. This CDR3 spans 15 amino acids. With V trimmed by 2 bases and J by 1 base, 6 bases remained unmatched. CDR1 and CDR2 (germline): DFQATT, SNEGSKA (reference sequence).